Each of the 19 T cell receptor beta chains below was sequenced from the same sample in a study of chemoradiotherapy in HPV16-positive cancers. The data were produced by immunoSEQ multiplex PCR, yet TCRdb's version contains in-frame clones alone and is incomplete. The sample carries about 8,200 clones, about two thirds recorded once. This specimen consisted of tumor tissue, obtained from a patient who underwent chemoradiotherapy. The receptor set was obtained from a human donor with HPV-associated anogenital cancer.

The chain links TRBV18 to TRBJ2-1; TRBD1 agrees at 9 bases. This CDR3 is built from 13 residues. J was trimmed by 7 bases and V by 3 bases; bases with no gene match: 1. Germline lookup yields CDR1 KGHSH and CDR2 LQKENI. The CDR3 is CASSPGQGNEQFF. The CDR3 nucleotides read TGTGCCAGCTCACCGGGACAGGGAAATGAGCAGTTCTTC.

This rearrangement joins TRBV28 to TRBJ2-7; TRBD1 might be the D (5 bases). The length of the CDR3 is 15 residues. The germline V and J ends were trimmed by 5 bases and 4 bases, with 18 bases remaining between them. The germline V gene has CDR1 MDHEN and CDR2 SYDVKM. CDR3: CASSTRGRGDYEQYF. CDR3 DNA sequence: TGTGCCAGCAGTACAAGGGGCCGTGGGGATTACGAGCAGTACTTC.

The chain recombines TRBV5-4 with TRBJ2-1; TRBD1 aligns across 7 bases. CDR3 size: 18 residues. V lost 2 bases to trimming and J lost 4 bases; unmatched junction nucleotides: 15. Germline-derived CDR1 and CDR2 are SGHNT and YYREEE (reference sequence). This CDR3 reads CASSFDPEMTGQYNEQFF. The CDR3 DNA reads TGTGCCAGCAGCTTTGACCCGGAAATGACAGGGCAGTACAATGAGCAGTTCTTC. The complete variable domain, with remaining parts taken from reference TRBV5-4 and TRBJ2-1, reads ETGVTQSPTHLIKTRGQQVTLRCSSQSGHNTVSWYQQALGQGPQFIFQYYREEENGRGNFPPRFSGLQFPNYSSELNVNALELDDSALYLCASSFDPEMTGQYNEQFFGPGTRLTVL.

This rearrangement joins TRBV5-1 to TRBJ1-4; D remains ambiguous. The CDR3 has 15 amino acids. V shed 8 bases and J shed 7 bases, with 21 bases lying between them. Germline V gene sequence: CDR1 SGHRS, CDR2 YFSETQ. The CDR3 loop is CASRRTEQSGEKLFF. In DNA form, the CDR3 reads TGCGCCAGTAGGAGAACGGAACAGTCGGGTGAAAAACTGTTTTTT.

The rearrangement joins TRBV6-6 to TRBJ2-7; D may be TRBD2 (5 bases). Trimming took off 6 bases at V and 1 base at J, with 7 bases between the two ends. The CDR3 sequence is 12 residues long. CDR1 is MNHNY, CDR2 SVGAGI, per germline (reference sequence). The CDR3: CASSRGSYEQYF. The CDR3 DNA reads as TGTGCCAGCAGCCGGGGATCCTACGAGCAGTACTTC.

This clone turned up a few times. V usage is TRBV6-4 and J usage is TRBJ1-5, with no clear D. Trimming cost V 3 bases and J 7 bases, with 10 bases left between them. The length of the CDR3 is 13 residues. Germline CDR1 MRHNA, CDR2 SNTAGT. The CDR3 loop is CASSEAHGQPQHF. CDR3 DNA: TGTGCCAGCAGTGAGGCCCACGGACAGCCCCAGCATTTT.

This chain joins TRBV7-9 and TRBJ2-7; 10 bases line up with TRBD2. CDR3 size: 16 residues. V was clipped by 5 bases and J by 1 base; unmatched bases: 8. Germline V lookup: CDR1 SEHNR, CDR2 FQNEAQ (reference sequence). The CDR3 sequence: CASSLGLADSSYEQYF. The CDR3 DNA reads as TGTGCCAGCAGCCTCGGACTAGCGGATTCTTCCTACGAGCAGTACTTC.

This rearrangement joins TRBV6-6 to TRBJ1-2, with 7 bases that match TRBD1. The CDR3 contains 13 residues. V was clipped by 7 bases and J by 5 bases; unmatched bases: 7. Germline V gene lookup returns CDR1 MNHNY and CDR2 SVGAGI (reference sequence). CDR3 sequence: CASNMDRSYGYTF. DNA of the CDR3: TGTGCCAGCAATATGGACAGGTCATATGGCTACACCTTC.

This clone was recorded a few times. This rearrangement joins TRBV7-9 to TRBJ1-1; D remains unclear. Germline CDR1 SEHNR, CDR2 FQNEAQ (reference sequence). The CDR3 runs to 17 residues. V lost 3 bases and J 0 bases, leaving 17 bases between the germline ends. The CDR3: CASSLVRTVGMNTEAFF. The CDR3 nucleotides read TGTGCCAGCAGCTTGGTCCGAACGGTAGGGATGAACACTGAAGCTTTCTTT.

This clone occurred once. This sequence joins TRBV10-3 and TRBJ1-5, with no clear D. Between the trimmed V and J ends, which lost 4 bases and 5 bases, there was a span of 6 bases. The CDR3 extends over 12 amino acids. Germline V lookup: CDR1 ENHRY, CDR2 SYGVKD. CDR3 nucleotides: TGTGCCATCAGTGGGGCAGATCAGCCCCAGCATTTT. This gives the protein CAISGADQPQHF.

The count of this clone is one. J is TRBJ2-1 and V is TRBV18, with 11 bases matching TRBD2. The germline V gene encodes CDR1 KGHSH and CDR2 LQKENI. The V and J ends lost 2 bases and 2 bases, in that order; junction bases with no gene match: 2. The CDR3 contains 16 residues. The CDR3 loop is CASSPNSGGAYNEQFF. CDR3 sequence (DNA): TGTGCCAGCTCACCAAATAGCGGGGGGGCCTACAATGAGCAGTTCTTC.

The chain is built from TRBV5-1 and TRBJ2-2; 8 nucleotides line up with TRBD1. Germline values: CDR1 SGHRS, CDR2 YFSETQ. CDR3 length: 14 amino acids. Unmatched junction bases numbered 2, after V lost 3 bases and J lost 4 bases. The CDR3 DNA is TGCGCCAGCAGCTGGACAGGGAGCACCGGGGAGCTGTTTTTT. Translating gives CASSWTGSTGELFF.

This clone occurred once. The V and J genes are TRBV9 and TRBJ2-7, with 8 bases fitting TRBD2. V trimming: 0 bases; J trimming: 5 bases; junction bases outside the gene matches: 7. The CDR3 is made up of 15 amino acids. In germline, CDR1 is SGDLS, CDR2 YYNGEE. The CDR3 DNA follows: TGTGCCAGCAGCGTAGGCCGGGGGGGGTTCCACGAGCAGTACTTC. As protein: CASSVGRGGFHEQYF.

The V call is TRBV5-1, the J call TRBJ2-3; D tentatively fits TRBD1 or TRBD2 (5 bases each). The CDR3 loop spans 13 amino acids. V lost 2 bases and J 4 bases, leaving 8 bases between the germline ends. Germline-derived CDR1 and CDR2 are SGHRS and YFSETQ. The CDR3 loop is CASSFEGSDTQYF. CDR3 DNA: TGCGCCAGCAGCTTTGAGGGGTCAGATACGCAGTATTTT.

The chain's CDR3 is CASSSDRNQPQHF. Written as DNA, the CDR3 is TGTGCCAGCAGTTCCGACAGAAATCAGCCCCAGCATTTT. This chain connects TRBV28 to TRBJ1-5; tentatively, D is TRBD1 (5 bases). Per germline, CDR1 MDHEN and CDR2 SYDVKM. Deletions cut 4 bases from V and 4 bases from J, with 8 bases between. The CDR3 spans 13 residues.

The chain uses TRBV6-5 and TRBJ2-3, with 9 bases that match TRBD2. The trim removed 6 bases at V and 0 bases at J, leaving 4 bases unmatched. The CDR3 spans 15 residues. Germline CDR1 is MNHEY and CDR2 is SVGAGI. CDR3 amino acids: CASRRLAVSTDTQYF. CDR3 nucleotide sequence: TGTGCCAGCAGGAGACTAGCGGTTAGCACAGATACGCAGTATTTT.

The chain employs TRBV10-3 and TRBJ2-6; 10 positions agree with TRBD1. The CDR3 spans 17 residues. V lost 4 bases, J lost 3 bases, and 6 bases stayed unmatched. Germline loops: CDR1 ENHRY, CDR2 SYGVKD. Here the CDR3 reads CAISGRQGAGGANVLTF. As DNA, the CDR3 is TGTGCCATCAGTGGGAGACAGGGGGCGGGTGGGGCCAACGTCCTGACTTTC.

This chain connects TRBV19 to TRBJ2-7, with D perhaps assigned TRBD1 or TRBD2 (5 bases each). V lost 6 bases, J lost 5 bases, and 17 bases lay in between. Germline assignment: CDR1 LNHDA and CDR2 SQIVND (reference sequence). This CDR3 region has 14 residues. The CDR3 bases are TGTGCCAGTAGCTACGGGACCCCTGGCCACGAGCAGTACTTC. It is translated as CASSYGTPGHEQYF.

The chain carries TRBV7-9 and TRBJ2-7; maybe TRBD1 (6 bases). The CDR3 sequence is 14 residues long. CDR1 is SEHNR and CDR2 is FQNEAQ in the germline V gene (reference sequence). V dropped 5 bases and J dropped 3 bases, with 14 bases sitting between them. CDR3 sequence reads: CASSLRDTNYEQYF. DNA of the CDR3: TGTGCCAGCAGCCTCCGGGACACCAACTACGAGCAGTACTTC.